These 13 T cell receptor beta chains came from one sample sequenced in a study of T cells in localized non-small cell lung cancer. Assay: immunoSEQ multiplex PCR; the TCRdb copy retains only in-frame clones and omits some. This sample has around 20,000 clones, with roughly nine tenths found just once. The specimen was peripheral blood, collected before any cancer treatment. Receptors originate from a woman aged 35 to 75 with stage I lung adenocarcinoma.

This clone appeared once. The J gene is TRBJ2-7, the V gene TRBV7-2; TRBD1 aligns across 7 bases. Germline V gene data show CDR1 as SGHTA and CDR2 as FQGNSA. There are 14 residues in the CDR3. Losses at the gene ends were 5 bases for V and 2 bases for J; bases not matched to a gene: 6. The CDR3, as DNA: TGTGCCAGCAGCCCCGCCCAGGGGGCCTACGAGCAGTACTTC. Protein product: CASSPAQGAYEQYF.

This rearrangement joins TRBV28 to TRBJ1-1, with D possibly TRBD1 on 5 matching bases. V gave up 8 bases and J gave up 3 bases, with 19 bases separating them. There are 15 residues in the CDR3. The germline CDR1 and CDR2 sequences are MDHEN and SYDVKM. The chain's CDR3 is CASGDYRRQDTEAFF. CDR3 bases: TGTGCCAGCGGGGACTACCGCAGGCAGGACACTGAAGCTTTCTTT.

The chain recombines TRBV7-9 with TRBJ1-1, with D unresolved. V was cut by 5 bases and J by 0 bases, with 7 bases left in between. Germline CDR1 SEHNR, CDR2 FQNEAQ (reference sequence). The CDR3 runs 13 residues. Here the CDR3 DNA reads TGTGCCAGCAGCCCCATCATGAACACTGAAGCTTTCTTT. This sequence encodes CASSPIMNTEAFF.

This clone was seen more than once but under ten times. This chain uses TRBV2 with TRBJ2-1; tentatively, D is TRBD1 (5 bases). The CDR3 totals 14 residues. CDR1 and CDR2 from the germline V gene are SNHLY and FYNNEI. V dropped 4 bases and J dropped 5 bases, with 12 bases sitting between them. The CDR3 coding sequence is TGTGCCAGCAGTGGGCAGGGTACCCACAATGAGCAGTTCTTC. This sequence encodes CASSGQGTHNEQFF.

The rearrangement joins TRBV9 to TRBJ2-7; D is tentatively TRBD1 or TRBD2 (5 bases each). Trimming cost V 2 bases and J 0 bases, with 12 bases left between them. The CDR3 is 15 amino acids. Germline CDR1 and CDR2: SGDLS and YYNGEE. Here the CDR3 DNA reads TGTGCCAGCAGCGTCGGGACGGGGAGCTCCTACGAGCAGTACTTC. Residues: CASSVGTGSSYEQYF.

CDR3 region: CAWSVLGNSPLHF. The CDR3 bases are TGTGCCTGGAGTGTACTCGGTAATTCACCCCTCCACTTT. The chain has TRBV30 and TRBJ1-6; D not certain. CDR3 size: 13 residues. V was trimmed by 0 bases and J by 6 bases, leaving 6 bases between them. CDR1 and CDR2 (germline): GTSNPN, SVGIG (reference sequence).

This chain uses TRBV6-5 with TRBJ1-2; possible D gene TRBD1, 6 bases. CDR3 length equals 13 residues. V shed 4 bases and J shed 6 bases, with 12 bases lying between them. CDR1 is MNHEY and CDR2 is SVGAGI in the germline V gene. The CDR3 DNA is TGTGCCAGCAGTTTTACAGGGAGCCATGGCTACACCTTC. Translating it yields CASSFTGSHGYTF.

The rearrangement links TRBV7-2 to TRBJ2-3; no clear D. Germline CDR1 is SGHTA and CDR2 is FQGNSA. The CDR3 covers 12 residues. V gave up 2 bases and J gave up 6 bases, with 6 bases separating them. The CDR3 loop reads CASSLSGDTQYF. CDR3 DNA: TGTGCCAGCAGCTTATCGGGCGATACGCAGTATTTT. The whole variable domain, filled in from reference TRBV7-2 and TRBJ2-3, reads GAGVSQSPSNKVTEKGKDVELRCDPISGHTALYWYRQSLGQGLEFLIYFQGNSAPDKSGLPSDRFSAERTGGSVSTLTIQRTQQEDSAVYLCASSLSGDTQYFGPGTRLTVL.

In its sample, this clone was seen once. V and J are TRBV11-2 and TRBJ2-5; 7 nucleotides align to TRBD2. Germline V gene data show CDR1 as SGHAT and CDR2 as FQNNGV. The CDR3 totals 16 residues. V lost 4 bases and J lost 5; bases outside the gene matches: 13. CDR3 DNA: TGTGCCAGCAGCTCGACCGAGCGGGGTGGATTGGAGACCCAGTACTTC. Protein product: CASSSTERGGLETQYF.

The DNA of the CDR3 is TGCAGCGTTGGGACTAGCGGGAGTTATCGGCAGTTCTTC. Residues: CSVGTSGSYRQFF. The V gene is TRBV29-1, the J gene TRBJ2-1, with TRBD2 identical over 13 bases. The CDR3 spans 13 residues. The V segment lost 4 bases and the J segment 12 bases; nucleotides outside the gene matches: 6. Germline loops: CDR1 SQVTM, CDR2 ANQGSEA.

This clone was recorded once. This chain uses TRBV19 with TRBJ1-6, with D uncertain. Germline V gene sequence: CDR1 LNHDA, CDR2 SQIVND (reference sequence). V lost 3 bases to trimming and J lost 9 bases, with 6 bases between them. This CDR3 region has 12 residues. The CDR3 DNA reads TGTGCCAGTAGTATGCTGTTTTCACCCCTCCACTTT. Protein sequence: CASSMLFSPLHF.

This CDR3 reads CASSLGGGNQPQHF. DNA of the CDR3: TGCGCCAGCAGCTTGGGAGGGGGCAATCAGCCCCAGCATTTT. The chain is built from TRBV5-1 and TRBJ1-5, with D tentatively TRBD1 (5 bases). Trimming left V 0 bases short and J 2 bases short, with 6 bases between. This CDR3 is 14 amino acids long. Germline V gene data show CDR1 as SGHRS and CDR2 as YFSETQ.

V is TRBV11-2 and J is TRBJ1-3, with D possibly TRBD1 on 5 matching bases. The germline V and J ends were trimmed by 0 bases and 4 bases, with 13 bases remaining between them. CDR3 length: 16 residues. CDR1 is SGHAT and CDR2 is FQNNGV in the germline V gene. CDR3 DNA sequence: TGTGCCAGCAGCTTAGATCGGCAGGGCCCGGGAAACACCATATATTTT. The encoded protein is CASSLDRQGPGNTIYF.